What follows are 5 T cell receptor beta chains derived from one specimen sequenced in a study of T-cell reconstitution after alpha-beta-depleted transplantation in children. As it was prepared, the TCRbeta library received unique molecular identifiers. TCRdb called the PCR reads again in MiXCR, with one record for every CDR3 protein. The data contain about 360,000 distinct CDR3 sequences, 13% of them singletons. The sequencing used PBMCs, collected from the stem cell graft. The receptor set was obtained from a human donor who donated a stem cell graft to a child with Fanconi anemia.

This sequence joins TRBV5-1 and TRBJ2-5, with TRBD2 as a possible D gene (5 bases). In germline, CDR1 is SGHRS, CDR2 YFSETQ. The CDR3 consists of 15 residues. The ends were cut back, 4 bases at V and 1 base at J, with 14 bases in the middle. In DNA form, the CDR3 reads TGCGCCAGCAGCCCCCAAGGCGGGTTCCAAGAGACCCAGTACTTC. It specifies CASSPQGGFQETQYF.

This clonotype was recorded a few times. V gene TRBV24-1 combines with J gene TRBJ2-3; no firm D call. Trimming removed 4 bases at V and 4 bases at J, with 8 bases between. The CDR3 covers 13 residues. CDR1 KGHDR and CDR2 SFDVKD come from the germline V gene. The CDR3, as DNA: TGTGCCACCAGTGACCCTGACCCAGATACGCAGTATTTT. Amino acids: CATSDPDPDTQYF.

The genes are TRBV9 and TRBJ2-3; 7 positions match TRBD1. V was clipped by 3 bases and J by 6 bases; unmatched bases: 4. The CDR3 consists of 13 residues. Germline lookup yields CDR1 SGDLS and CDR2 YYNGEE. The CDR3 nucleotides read TGTGCCAGCAGCGCCACAGGGGAGGATACGCAGTATTTT. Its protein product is CASSATGEDTQYF.

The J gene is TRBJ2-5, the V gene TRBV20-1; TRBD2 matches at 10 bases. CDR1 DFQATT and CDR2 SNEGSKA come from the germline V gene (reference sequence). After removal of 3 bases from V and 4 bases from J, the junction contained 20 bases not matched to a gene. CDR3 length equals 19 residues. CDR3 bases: TGCAGTGCTAGTCTTTCGAGGTTTACAGCGGGGGGGGTAGGAGAGACCCAGTACTTC. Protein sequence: CSASLSRFTAGGVGETQYF.

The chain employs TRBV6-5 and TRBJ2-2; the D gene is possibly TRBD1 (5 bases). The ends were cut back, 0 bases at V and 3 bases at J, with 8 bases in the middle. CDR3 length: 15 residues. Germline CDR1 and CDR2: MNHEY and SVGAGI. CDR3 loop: CASSYSPQDTGELFF. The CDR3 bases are TGTGCCAGCAGTTACTCCCCACAGGACACCGGGGAGCTGTTTTTT.